The clone carrying this T cell receptor beta chain was counted between two and nine times. Its antigen is not identified. This entry belongs to a study of cytomegalovirus exposure and HLA in healthy donors. Whole-study findings and limits: It was shown in a later analysis that HLA-associated TCR beta chains were more clonally expanded than other, equally common chains. Diagnosis of cytomegalovirus status made by the classifier reportedly showed high specificity and sensitivity. Among immune exposure information, only CMV serostatus was available.

13 Jbeta primers and 60 Vbeta primers were used for the PCR. The data were produced by immunoSEQ multiplex PCR, yet TCRdb's version contains in-frame clones alone and is incomplete. Of tens of thousands of clones in the sample, 67% were seen once. This sequence originates from a man between 25 and 39 years old in good health and CMV-seronegative. The sample was PBMCs.

CDR3 sequence (DNA): TGTGCCAGCAGCTTAGGAAGGGGGGAGGGGGGCTACACCTTC. Amino acid sequence: CASSLGRGEGGYTF. The V call is TRBV7-2, the J call TRBJ1-2; D perhaps matches TRBD1 (6 bases). The CDR3 loop spans 14 amino acids. Germline V lookup: CDR1 SGHTA, CDR2 FQGNSA. The V end was cut by 1 base, the J end by 8 bases, with 14 bases between.